This T cell receptor (beta chain) is from a study of T cells in Graves' hyperthyroidism and ophthalmopathy. General study results and limits: The model's output predicted ophthalmopathy at a median of 6.5 months prior to onset. A model of 13 V-J features distinguished ophthalmopathy from stable hyperthyroidism. Most clonotypes expanded in the thyroid (above 0.001) were also present in blood.

Exclusions: uncontrolled infection, other autoimmune disease, pregnancy, lactation. From RNA transcripts, TCR beta CDR3 regions were amplified. HTBI primers were the set used in a first-round RT-PCR of the TCR CDR3. TCRdb processed the multiplex PCR reads anew with MiXCR; each CDR3 protein has one entry. The data show roughly 650,000 distinct CDR3 sequences, 16% seen once. Per germline, CDR1 MDHEN and CDR2 SYDVKM. The V gene lost 7 bases and the J gene lost 7 bases, with 13 bases spanning the gap. This CDR3 is 12 amino acids long. This clonotype has a count of ten or more. Its antigen is not known. The chain links TRBV28 to TRBJ1-2; the D gene is possibly TRBD1 (6 bases). This sequence was found in a woman between 40 and 55 years old with Graves' ophthalmopathy. Sequenced material: blood. DNA for the CDR3: TGTGCCAGCAAGGGGACACCGGCTGGCTACACCTTC. It yields the protein CASKGTPAGYTF.